This entry is about one TCR beta chain. Per the original methods: Nucleated cell counts were estimated from reference gene primer amplification. Profiling relied on immunoSEQ multiplex PCR, and the TCRdb table lists in-frame clones only, not all of them. V, J and clone size reflect that table, while D and trimming were determined from the DNA. The sample has about 91,000 clones, about 75% seen once. This CDR3 region has 14 residues. Germline values: CDR1 SGHTA, CDR2 FQGNSA. V was clipped by 6 bases and J by 2 bases, with 13 bases between them. This sample is drawn from a study of blood T cell repertoires in COVID-19. Whole-study context: From the United States, Italy and Spain came samples of acute and convalescent COVID-19. PBMCs, B-cell-depleted T cells, or T cells provided the cDNA or gDNA that made up the material.

Sequenced material: peripheral blood. The TCR was taken from a woman older than 75 with acute or convalescent COVID-19. The chain recombines TRBV7-2 with TRBJ2-5, with a possible D match to TRBD2 (6 bases). CDR3: CASRPGEAQETQYF. The CDR3 DNA sequence: TGTGCCAGCAGGCCTGGGGAGGCGCAAGAGACCCAGTACTTC.